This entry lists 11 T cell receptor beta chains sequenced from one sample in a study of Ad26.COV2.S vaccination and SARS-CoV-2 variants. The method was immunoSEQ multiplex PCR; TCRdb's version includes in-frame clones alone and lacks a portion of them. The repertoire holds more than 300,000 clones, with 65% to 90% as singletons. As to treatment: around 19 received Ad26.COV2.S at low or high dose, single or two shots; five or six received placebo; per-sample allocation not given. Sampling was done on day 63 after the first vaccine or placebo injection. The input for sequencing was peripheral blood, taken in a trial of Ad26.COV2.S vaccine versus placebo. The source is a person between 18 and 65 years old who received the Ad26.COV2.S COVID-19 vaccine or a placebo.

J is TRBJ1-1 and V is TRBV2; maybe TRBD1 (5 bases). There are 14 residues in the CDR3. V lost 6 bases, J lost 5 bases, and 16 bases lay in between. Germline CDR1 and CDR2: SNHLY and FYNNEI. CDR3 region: CASRSGLVWTEAFF. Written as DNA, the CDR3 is TGTGCCAGCAGGTCAGGGTTAGTATGGACTGAAGCTTTCTTT.

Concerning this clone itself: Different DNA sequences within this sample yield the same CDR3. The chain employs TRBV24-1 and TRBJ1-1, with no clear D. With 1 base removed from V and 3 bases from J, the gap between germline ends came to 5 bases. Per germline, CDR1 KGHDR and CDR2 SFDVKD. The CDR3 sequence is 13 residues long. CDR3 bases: TGTGCCACCAGTGATTTAAAATACACTGAAGCTTTCTTT. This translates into CATSDLKYTEAFF.

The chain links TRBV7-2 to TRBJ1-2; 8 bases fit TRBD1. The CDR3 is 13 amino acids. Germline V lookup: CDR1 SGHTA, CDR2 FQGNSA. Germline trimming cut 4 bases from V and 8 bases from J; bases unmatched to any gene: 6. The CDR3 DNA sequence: TGTGCCAGCAGCTCGGACAGGGCTGGGGGCTACACCTTC. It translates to CASSSDRAGGYTF.

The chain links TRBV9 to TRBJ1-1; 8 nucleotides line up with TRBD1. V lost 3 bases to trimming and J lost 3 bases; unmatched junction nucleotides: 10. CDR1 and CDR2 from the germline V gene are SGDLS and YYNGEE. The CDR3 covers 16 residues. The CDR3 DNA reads TGTGCCAGCAGCGCTCGGACAGGGAGGATGGACACTGAAGCTTTCTTT. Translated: CASSARTGRMDTEAFF.

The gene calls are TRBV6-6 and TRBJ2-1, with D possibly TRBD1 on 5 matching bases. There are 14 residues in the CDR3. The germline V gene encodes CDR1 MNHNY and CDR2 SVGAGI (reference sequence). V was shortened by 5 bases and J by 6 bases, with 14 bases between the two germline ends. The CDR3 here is CASSRLGAINEQFF. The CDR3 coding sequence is TGTGCCAGCAGTCGCCTAGGGGCAATCAATGAGCAGTTCTTC.

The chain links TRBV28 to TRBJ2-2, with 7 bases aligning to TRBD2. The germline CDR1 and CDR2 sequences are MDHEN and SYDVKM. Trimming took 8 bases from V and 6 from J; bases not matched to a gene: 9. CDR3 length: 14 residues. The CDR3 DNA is TGTGCCAGCGCCCCGGGACTACAGGCCGGGGAGCTGTTTTTT. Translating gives CASAPGLQAGELFF.

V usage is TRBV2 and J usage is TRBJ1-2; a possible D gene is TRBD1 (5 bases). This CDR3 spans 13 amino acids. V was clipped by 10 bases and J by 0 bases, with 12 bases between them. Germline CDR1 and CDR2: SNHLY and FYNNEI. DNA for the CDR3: TGTGCCACCGGGACGGGAGCTAACTATGGCTACACCTTC. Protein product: CATGTGANYGYTF.

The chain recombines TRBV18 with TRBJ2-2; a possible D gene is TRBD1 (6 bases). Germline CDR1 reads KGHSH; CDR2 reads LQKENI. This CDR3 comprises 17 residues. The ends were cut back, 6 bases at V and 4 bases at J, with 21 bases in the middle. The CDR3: CASSPQKLQGSTGELFF. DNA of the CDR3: TGTGCCAGCTCCCCCCAAAAGTTGCAGGGGAGCACCGGGGAGCTGTTTTTT. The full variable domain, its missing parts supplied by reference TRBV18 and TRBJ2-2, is NAGVMQNPRHLVRRRGQEARLRCSPMKGHSHVYWYRQLPEEGLKFMVYLQKENIIDESGMPKERFSAEFPKEGPSILRIQQVVRGDSAAYFCASSPQKLQGSTGELFFGEGSRLTVL.

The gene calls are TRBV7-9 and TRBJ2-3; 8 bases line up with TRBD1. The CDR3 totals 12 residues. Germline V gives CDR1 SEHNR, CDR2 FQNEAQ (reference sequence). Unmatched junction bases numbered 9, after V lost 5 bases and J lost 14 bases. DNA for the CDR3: TGTGCCAGCAGCCTTCAAACGGGACAGGTGTATTTT. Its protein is CASSLQTGQVYF.

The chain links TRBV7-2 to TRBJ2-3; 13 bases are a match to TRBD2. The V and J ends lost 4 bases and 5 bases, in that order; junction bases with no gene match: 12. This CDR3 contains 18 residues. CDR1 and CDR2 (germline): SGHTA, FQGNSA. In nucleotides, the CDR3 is TGTGCCAGCAGCTCGAACCGACTAGCGGGGGGCCATGGAGATACGCAGTATTTT. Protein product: CASSSNRLAGGHGDTQYF.

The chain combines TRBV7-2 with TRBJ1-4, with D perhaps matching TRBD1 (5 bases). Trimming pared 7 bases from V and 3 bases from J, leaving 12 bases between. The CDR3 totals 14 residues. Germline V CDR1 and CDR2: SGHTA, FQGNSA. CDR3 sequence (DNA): TGTGCCAGCACCCTTCCGGGGGCTAATGAAAAACTGTTTTTT. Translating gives CASTLPGANEKLFF.